This T cell receptor beta chain was sequenced during a study of OX40 agonist ivuxolimab in advanced cancers. Study conclusions and caveats: There were, on average, more expanded clones in CD8+ T cells than in CD4+.

TCRdb's copy holds only in-frame clones and misses some; the assay was immunoSEQ multiplex PCR. The table shows 60,000 to 80,000 clones, with roughly three quarters occurring only once. Comments on this clone: Its specificity is unknown.

This CDR3 contains 13 residues. The germline V and J ends were trimmed by 7 bases and 0 bases, with 9 bases remaining between them. Per germline, CDR1 MNHNS and CDR2 SASEGT. V and J are TRBV6-1 and TRBJ1-1; D unclear. The clonotype comes from an adult with an advanced solid tumor such as melanoma, head and neck, liver or kidney cancer. This material consisted of CD4+ or CD8+ T cells sorted from blood, taken in a trial of the OX40 agonist ivuxolimab. CDR3 DNA: TGTGCCAGCACGATTTCGGTGAACACTGAAGCTTTCTTT. It codes for CASTISVNTEAFF.